This TCR beta chain stems from a study of shared T cell receptors in the human thymus. After removal of 3 bases from V and 7 bases from J, the junction contained 7 bases not matched to a gene. From germline, CDR1 is SNHLY and CDR2 FYNNEI. The CDR3 consists of 16 residues. Assay used: immunoSEQ multiplex PCR; TCRdb lists only in-frame clones, some missing. The sample gives 500,000 to 550,000 clones, approximately 80% of which show up once; 0.013% is in the top ten. These same records also appear under a second study, on human thymus T cells. In that study: Thymus pieces cut out during corrective heart surgery were the tissue that was used. Thymic TCR repertoires of unrelated people reportedly overlapped highly.

This rearrangement joins TRBV2 to TRBJ1-4; 11 bases agree with TRBD1. This clonotype was obtained from a boy under two years old with a congenital heart defect. Sequencing input: thymocytes. CDR3 in amino acids: CASSDPGQGGVEKLFF. The CDR3 DNA follows: TGTGCCAGCAGTGATCCGGGACAGGGGGGAGTTGAAAAACTGTTTTTT. The whole variable domain, remainder taken from reference TRBV2 and TRBJ1-4, is EPEVTQTPSHQVTQMGQEVILRCVPISNHLYFYWYRQILGQKVEFLVSFYNNEISEKSEIFDDQFSVERPDGSNFTLKIRSTKLEDSAMYFCASSDPGQGGVEKLFFGSGTQLSVL.